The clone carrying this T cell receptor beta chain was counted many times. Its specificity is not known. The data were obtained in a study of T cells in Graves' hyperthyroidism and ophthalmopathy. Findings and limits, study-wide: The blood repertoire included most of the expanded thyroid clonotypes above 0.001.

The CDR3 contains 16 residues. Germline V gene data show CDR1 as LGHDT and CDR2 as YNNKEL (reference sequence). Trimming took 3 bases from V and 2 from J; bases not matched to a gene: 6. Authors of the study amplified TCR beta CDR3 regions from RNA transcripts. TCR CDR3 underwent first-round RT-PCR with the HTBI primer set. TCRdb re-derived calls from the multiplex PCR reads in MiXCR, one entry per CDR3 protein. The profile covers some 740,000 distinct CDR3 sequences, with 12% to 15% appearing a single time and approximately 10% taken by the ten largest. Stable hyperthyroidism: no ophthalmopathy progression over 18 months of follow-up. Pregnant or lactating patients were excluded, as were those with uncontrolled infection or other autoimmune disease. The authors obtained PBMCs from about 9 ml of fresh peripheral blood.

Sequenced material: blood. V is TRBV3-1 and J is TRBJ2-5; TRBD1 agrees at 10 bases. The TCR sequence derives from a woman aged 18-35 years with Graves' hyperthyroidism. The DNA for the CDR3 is TGTGCCAGCAGCCATCGGACAGGGGGAATACAAGAGACCCAGTACTTC. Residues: CASSHRTGGIQETQYF.